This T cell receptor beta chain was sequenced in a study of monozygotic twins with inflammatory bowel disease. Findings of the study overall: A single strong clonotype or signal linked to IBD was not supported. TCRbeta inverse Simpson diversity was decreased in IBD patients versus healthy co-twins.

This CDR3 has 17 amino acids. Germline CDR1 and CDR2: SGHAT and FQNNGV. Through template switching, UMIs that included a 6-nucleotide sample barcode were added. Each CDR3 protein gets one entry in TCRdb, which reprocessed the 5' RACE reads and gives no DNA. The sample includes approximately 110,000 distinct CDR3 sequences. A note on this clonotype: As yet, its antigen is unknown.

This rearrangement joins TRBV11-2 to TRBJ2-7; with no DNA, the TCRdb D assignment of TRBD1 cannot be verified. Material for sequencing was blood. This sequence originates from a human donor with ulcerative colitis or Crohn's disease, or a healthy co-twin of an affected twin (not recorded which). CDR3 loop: CASSRLPGQGLSYEQYF.